Following are 10 T cell receptor beta chains from one sample sequenced in a study of vaccination and CD4 T cells after COVID-19. The Oncomine TCR Beta short-read assay generated sequence data from the DNA of cultured CD4+ T cells. In TCRdb, the PCR reads were re-called with MiXCR into one record per CDR3 protein. The sample carries 15,000 to 20,000 distinct CDR3 sequences, approximately 60% recorded once. Noted treatment: roughly ten-day PBMC culture with coronavirus spike peptide pools or control peptides (ViraFEST assay). No antigen is known for these receptors. Sequenced input: CD4+ T cells from blood, cultured in vitro. The receptors were sampled from a human donor who had recovered from COVID-19.

The genes are TRBV2 and TRBJ2-5, with 12 bases aligning to TRBD2. V trimming: 6 bases; J trimming: 4 bases; junction bases outside the gene matches: 3. This CDR3 has 14 residues. Germline V gene lookup returns CDR1 SNHLY and CDR2 FYNNEI. CDR3 loop: CASRQLAGGETQYF. The DNA for the CDR3 is TGTGCCAGCAGACAACTAGCGGGAGGAGAGACCCAGTACTTC. The whole variable domain, filled in from reference TRBV2 and TRBJ2-5, reads EPEVTQTPSHQVTQMGQEVILRCVPISNHLYFYWYRQILGQKVEFLVSFYNNEISEKSEIFDDQFSVERPDGSNFTLKIRSTKLEDSAMYFCASRQLAGGETQYFGPGTRLLVL.

This clonotype was recorded a few times. This chain connects TRBV7-2 to TRBJ2-2; possible D gene TRBD1, 6 bases. The CDR3 covers 14 residues. Trimming shortened V by 1 base and J by 4 bases, and 7 bases separated the two germline ends. Germline V gene lookup returns CDR1 SGHTA and CDR2 FQGNSA. The chain's CDR3 is CASSLVGGTGELFF. The CDR3 nucleotides are TGTGCCAGCAGCTTAGTAGGGGGCACCGGGGAGCTGTTTTTT.

The rearrangement uses TRBV20-1 and TRBJ2-7; D may match TRBD1 or TRBD2 (6 bases each). The CDR3 loop spans 15 amino acids. V was shortened by 2 bases and J by 2 bases, with 16 bases between the two germline ends. From germline, CDR1 is DFQATT and CDR2 SNEGSKA (reference sequence). Here the CDR3 DNA reads TGCAGTGCTAGATTCACAGGGTCGGGAGCCTACGAGCAGTACTTC. This translates into CSARFTGSGAYEQYF.

CDR3 protein: CSAPQGARLSGYTF. CDR3 coding DNA: TGCAGTGCTCCTCAGGGGGCGCGTCTATCTGGCTACACCTTC. The chain recombines TRBV20-1 with TRBJ1-2, with TRBD1 matching 8 bases. Germline V lookup: CDR1 DFQATT, CDR2 SNEGSKA (reference sequence). J lost 7 bases, V lost 5 bases, and 12 bases had no gene match. This CDR3 has 14 residues.

The CDR3 loop is CASSQGAGLTYEQYF. In DNA form, the CDR3 reads TGTGCCAGCTCACAAGGAGCAGGACTTACATACGAGCAGTACTTC. The chain has TRBV18 and TRBJ2-7; TRBD2 might be the D (5 bases). The V end lost 4 bases, the J end lost 4 bases, and 17 bases lay between the germline ends. The CDR3 contains 15 residues. Germline CDR1 and CDR2: KGHSH and LQKENI.

V is TRBV10-1 and J is TRBJ1-5; 8 bases align to TRBD1. The trim removed 5 bases at V and 0 bases at J, leaving 9 bases unmatched. CDR1 and CDR2 from the germline V gene are WNHNN and SYGVQD (reference sequence). This CDR3 has 17 amino acids. The CDR3 sequence: CASSRDRQRISNQPQHF. DNA for the CDR3: TGCGCCAGCAGTCGGGACAGGCAAAGGATTAGCAATCAGCCCCAGCATTTT.

The chain has TRBV6-2 or TRBV6-3 and TRBJ2-5, with 7 positions matching TRBD2. J was trimmed by 2 bases and V by 2 bases; bases with no gene match: 2. The CDR3 consists of 14 residues. The V gene's germline CDR1 is MNHEY and CDR2 SVGEGT. The CDR3 sequence is CASSYDGRQETQYF. The CDR3 DNA is TGTGCCAGCAGTTACGACGGGAGGCAAGAGACCCAGTACTTC.

This chain connects TRBV20-1 to TRBJ1-2; TRBD1 matches 10 bases. In germline, CDR1 is DFQATT, CDR2 SNEGSKA (reference sequence). The J segment lost 2 bases and the V segment lost 3 bases, leaving 3 bases of the junction unmatched. The CDR3 spans 14 residues. CDR3 loop: CSARGTGANYGYTF. CDR3 DNA sequence: TGCAGTGCTAGGGGGACAGGGGCCAACTATGGCTACACCTTC.

This chain uses TRBV19 with TRBJ1-5, with 9 positions matching TRBD1. This CDR3 has 16 amino acids. Germline CDR1 reads LNHDA; CDR2 reads SQIVND (reference sequence). J gave up 5 bases and V 6 bases, and 11 bases lay outside the gene matches. The CDR3 DNA is TGTGCCAGTAGGGCGATTGGGACAGGGACCTATCAGCCCCAGCATTTT. This codes for CASRAIGTGTYQPQHF.

This chain uses TRBV21-1 with TRBJ1-2. TRBV21-1 is a documented pseudogene. The CDR3 contains 15 residues. CDR3 in DNA: TGTGCCAGCACCCTGAACCCAGCGGGGAACTATGGCTACACCTTC. This gives the protein CASTLNPAGNYGYTF.